This T cell receptor (beta chain) is drawn from a study of shared clonotypes between healthy human individuals. Germline CDR1 SQVTM, CDR2 ANQGSEA. V lost 5 bases and J lost 3; bases outside the gene matches: 8. The CDR3 runs 15 residues. Sequenced by immunoSEQ multiplex PCR; TCRdb stores in-frame clones only, minus some. Altogether around 1.6 million clones are present, approximately 98% being singletons, with the ten largest covering 0.4% to 0.55%. This clone was found once. Input material: naive CD4+ T cells sorted from blood. The subset is: CD45RA+ positively selected. The chain joins TRBV29-1 to TRBJ2-7; 12 nucleotides align to TRBD2. This clonotype was sampled from a man younger than 40 in good health. As DNA, the CDR3 is TGCAGCGTTACAAATACTAGCGGGAGGAACTACGAGCAGTACTTC. Encoded protein: CSVTNTSGRNYEQYF.